Listed below are T cell receptor beta chains from one sample, sequenced in a study of cytomegalovirus exposure and HLA in healthy donors. Libraries were prepared by immunoSEQ multiplex PCR; TCRdb keeps only in-frame clonotypes and omits some of them. The sample has some 130,000 clones, over 60% seen once. The specimen was PBMCs. The receptors stem from a man aged 40-49 years in good health and CMV-seronegative. CDR3s include the opening cysteine and the closing phenylalanine or tryptophan. The D gene is left open where the match is weak. Clone size is not always given. Where it is, it says once, few, many or a class for expanded clones.

J gene: TRBJ2-3; D gene: TRBD2; V gene: TRBV4-1; clone size: few; CDR3 DNA: TGCGCCAGCAGCCTCGGGGGACTAGCGGGAGGCGGGGCAGATACGCAGTATTTT; CDR3 protein: CASSLGGLAGGGADTQYF
J gene: TRBJ2-1; D gene: NA; V gene: TRBV6-6; clone size: NA; CDR3 DNA: TGTGCCAGCAGTCCACCCCGTAGCGGAGTTTACAATGAGCAGTTCTTC; CDR3 protein: CASSPPRSGVYNEQFF
J gene: TRBJ2-7; D gene: NA; V gene: TRBV6-1; clone size: NA; CDR3 DNA: TGTGCCAGCAGTGACTTTCCCTACGAGCAGTACTTC; CDR3 protein: CASSDFPYEQYF
J gene: TRBJ2-1; D gene: TRBD1; V gene: TRBV19; clone size: NA; CDR3 DNA: TGTGCCAGTACCCCCGGGACAGGGGGTTACAATGAGCAGTTCTTC; CDR3 protein: CASTPGTGGYNEQFF
J gene: TRBJ2-7; D gene: NA; V gene: TRBV4-2; clone size: NA; CDR3 DNA: TGTGCCAGCAGCCAAGGTCCAGGGCTCGAGCAGTACTTC; CDR3 protein: CASSQGPGLEQYF
J gene: TRBJ2-7; D gene: TRBD1; V gene: TRBV7-9; clone size: NA; CDR3 DNA: TGTGCCAGCAGCGGCTCGACAGGGGCCCAACTCTACGAGCAGTACTTC; CDR3 protein: CASSGSTGAQLYEQYF
J gene: TRBJ2-7; D gene: TRBD1; V gene: TRBV30; clone size: NA; CDR3 DNA: TGTGCCTGGAGTTTGACCCCCGGGACAGGGATCTACGAGCAGTACTTC; CDR3 protein: CAWSLTPGTGIYEQYF
J gene: TRBJ1-6; D gene: NA; V gene: TRBV7-3; clone size: NA; CDR3 DNA: TGTGCCAGCAGCCGCCTCGGAGGTATGGGGAATTCACCCCTCCACTTT; CDR3 protein: CASSRLGGMGNSPLHF
J gene: TRBJ2-2; D gene: TRBD1; V gene: TRBV6-1; clone size: NA; CDR3 DNA: TGTGCCAGCAGTGCTACAGGGGTCACCGGGGAGCTGTTTTTT; CDR3 protein: CASSATGVTGELFF
J gene: TRBJ2-1; D gene: NA; V gene: TRBV4-3; clone size: NA; CDR3 DNA: TGCGCCAGCAGCCAGGGCCCTTATGAGCAGTTCTTC; CDR3 protein: CASSQGPYEQFF
J gene: TRBJ2-7; D gene: NA; V gene: TRBV7-2; clone size: NA; CDR3 DNA: TGTGCCAGCAGCCGCTCCGGGATTTCGTACGAGCAGTACTTC; CDR3 protein: CASSRSGISYEQYF
J gene: TRBJ1-2; D gene: TRBD1; V gene: TRBV4-1; clone size: few; CDR3 DNA: TGCGCCAGCAGGACAGGGACCCTCGACGGCGGCTATGGCTACACCTTC; CDR3 protein: CASRTGTLDGGYGYTF
J gene: TRBJ1-5; D gene: NA; V gene: TRBV28; clone size: NA; CDR3 DNA: TGTGCCAGCAGTCTTCAGGGGCTACATCGTCCGCCCCAGCATTTT; CDR3 protein: CASSLQGLHRPPQHF
J gene: TRBJ1-4; D gene: TRBD1; V gene: TRBV28; clone size: NA; CDR3 DNA: TGTGCCAGCAGTCCGCTTCATGGGACAGGCAATGAAAAACTGTTTTTT; CDR3 protein: CASSPLHGTGNEKLFF
J gene: TRBJ1-2; D gene: TRBD1; V gene: TRBV5-6; clone size: NA; CDR3 DNA: TGTGCCAGCAGCTCGACAGGGTTCTATGGCTACACCTTC; CDR3 protein: CASSSTGFYGYTF
J gene: TRBJ2-7; D gene: NA; V gene: TRBV6-1; clone size: NA; CDR3 DNA: TGTGCCAGCAGTAGTCAGCCACAGGTAGCCTACGAGCAGTACTTC; CDR3 protein: CASSSQPQVAYEQYF
J gene: TRBJ2-6; D gene: TRBD1; V gene: TRBV7-3; clone size: NA; CDR3 DNA: TGTGCCAGCAGCTTAAAGTCAGGGGGCCTATCCGGGGCCAACGTCCTGACTTTC; CDR3 protein: CASSLKSGGLSGANVLTF
J gene: TRBJ1-2; D gene: NA; V gene: TRBV11-2; clone size: NA; CDR3 DNA: TGTGCCAGCAGCCTTGTCACAGGGTATGGCTACACCTTC; CDR3 protein: CASSLVTGYGYTF